Listed here are 32 T cell receptor beta chains from one sample, sequenced in a study of blood T cell repertoires in COVID-19. Some clones are missing from TCRdb's copy, which holds only in-frame ones; the method was immunoSEQ multiplex PCR. This table has 300,000 to 500,000 clones, approximately 88% appearing once. Sequenced input: PBMCs or T cells enriched from blood (not recorded which). The receptors were sampled from a woman aged 30 to 39 with acute COVID-19.

Concerning this clone itself: Other nucleotide sequences from this sample produce the same CDR3. The chain couples TRBV9 to TRBJ1-1; TRBD1 might be the D (5 bases). CDR1 is SGDLS, CDR2 YYNGEE, per germline. The CDR3 is 13 amino acids. The V end was cut by 1 base, the J end by 1 base, with 5 bases between. CDR3 region: CASSVQGNTEAFF. Here the CDR3 DNA reads TGTGCCAGCAGCGTACAGGGGAACACTGAAGCTTTCTTT.

The CDR3 DNA sequence: TGTGCCAGCAGCCCTGGACTATTCTACAATGAGCAGTTCTTC. It translates to CASSPGLFYNEQFF. V and J are TRBV7-2 and TRBJ2-1; D might be TRBD2 (6 bases). The CDR3 covers 14 residues. CDR1 is SGHTA and CDR2 is FQGNSA in the germline V gene. Trimming left V 5 bases short and J 3 bases short, with 11 bases between.

The sample holds one count of this clone. This chain joins TRBV27 and TRBJ1-2; 7 bases are shared with TRBD1. CDR1 MNHEY and CDR2 SMNVEV come from the germline V gene (reference sequence). The CDR3 runs 14 residues. With V trimmed by 6 bases and J by 8 bases, 12 bases remained unmatched. CDR3 in amino acids: CASRSTGLGYGYTF. The CDR3 nucleotides read TGTGCCAGCAGGTCGACAGGGCTGGGTTACGGCTACACCTTC.

This chain connects TRBV27 to TRBJ1-1, with D tentatively TRBD1 (5 bases). Germline loops: CDR1 MNHEY, CDR2 SMNVEV (reference sequence). V lost 3 bases and J lost 9, with 11 bases in between. This CDR3 region has 12 residues. CDR3 DNA sequence: TGTGCCAGCAGTTTTTCGGCGGGACAAGCTTTCTTT. Encoded protein: CASSFSAGQAFF.

The chain employs TRBV7-9 and TRBJ1-2; D gene unclear. The CDR3 extends over 12 amino acids. Trimming removed 5 bases from V and 8 bases from J, with 12 bases in between. Germline CDR1 and CDR2: SEHNR and FQNEAQ (reference sequence). The CDR3, as DNA: TGTGCCAGCAGCCCGGGCTCGGGGGGCTACACCTTC. This sequence encodes CASSPGSGGYTF.

The chain couples TRBV11-2 to TRBJ1-4; 8 bases fit TRBD1. Germline trimming cut 2 bases from V and 7 bases from J; bases unmatched to any gene: 3. CDR1 is SGHAT, CDR2 FQNNGV, per germline. The CDR3 length is 14 residues. The CDR3: CASSLTGGGEKLFF. CDR3 bases: TGTGCCAGCAGCTTAACAGGGGGAGGTGAAAAACTGTTTTTT.

CDR3 loop: CASSLDIASNYGYTF. The CDR3 nucleotides are TGCGCCAGCAGCTTGGACATTGCTTCTAACTATGGCTACACCTTC. This chain uses TRBV5-1 with TRBJ1-2; D gene uncertain. Trimming left V 0 bases short and J 0 bases short, with 9 bases between. This CDR3 has 15 amino acids. Germline V lookup: CDR1 SGHRS, CDR2 YFSETQ.

This chain joins TRBV2 and TRBJ1-1; the D is unclear. V was cut by 6 bases and J by 8 bases, with 13 bases left in between. The length of the CDR3 is 12 residues. The V gene's germline CDR1 is SNHLY and CDR2 FYNNEI. CDR3 residues: CASSASRGEAFF. The CDR3 bases are TGTGCCAGCAGCGCGAGTCGCGGGGAAGCTTTCTTT.

This chain links TRBV10-3 with TRBJ2-3; 8 bases are shared with TRBD2. The CDR3 consists of 15 residues. After removal of 6 bases from V and 4 bases from J, the junction contained 9 bases not matched to a gene. In germline, CDR1 is ENHRY, CDR2 SYGVKD. The CDR3 DNA is TGTGCCATCAGCCTACTAGCGGAACGGGCAGATACGCAGTATTTT. Residues: CAISLLAERADTQYF.

This clone was seen only once. The same CDR3 is also encoded by other DNA sequences in this sample. The genes are TRBV29-1 and TRBJ2-2, with TRBD1 as a possible D gene (5 bases). The V end lost 3 bases, the J end lost 2 bases, and 7 bases lay between the germline ends. CDR1 is SQVTM and CDR2 is ANQGSEA in the germline V gene. The length of the CDR3 is 13 residues. The CDR3 DNA is TGCAGCGTTGATAGGGGCAACACCGGGGAGCTGTTTTTT. Translation gives CSVDRGNTGELFF.

Concerning this clone: The sample contains more than one DNA sequence encoding this CDR3. The CDR3 DNA is TGTGCCAGCAGCTTACTGGCGGGAGGCACTGAAGCTTTCTTT. This encodes CASSLLAGGTEAFF. V gene TRBV7-9 combines with J gene TRBJ1-1; D gene ambiguous. There are 14 residues in the CDR3. Germline V CDR1 and CDR2: SEHNR, FQNEAQ (reference sequence). Trimming cost V 2 bases and J 4 bases, with 11 bases left between them. Filled out from reference TRBV7-9 and TRBJ1-1, the complete variable domain reads DTGVSQNPRHKITKRGQNVTFRCDPISEHNRLYWYRQTLGQGPEFLTYFQNEAQLEKSRLLSDRFSAERPKGSFSTLEIQRTEQGDSAMYLCASSLLAGGTEAFFGQGTRLTVV.

The chain joins TRBV30 to TRBJ1-3; no definite D call. The CDR3 spans 11 residues. Germline V gene data show CDR1 as GTSNPN and CDR2 as SVGIG (reference sequence). V was cut by 6 bases and J by 9 bases, with 12 bases left in between. The CDR3 protein is CACQGLGTIYF. The CDR3 DNA is TGTGCCTGTCAAGGCCTAGGCACCATATATTTT.

The CDR3 spells CASSLAPGSNTEAFF. CDR3 nucleotide sequence: TGTGCCAGCAGCTTAGCGCCGGGATCGAACACTGAAGCTTTCTTT. This sequence joins TRBV7-6 and TRBJ1-1; D is uncertain. The CDR3 runs 15 residues. Germline CDR1 SGHVS, CDR2 FNYEAQ. Trimming removed 0 bases at V and 1 base at J, with 9 bases between.

This sequence joins TRBV5-1 and TRBJ1-2; possibly TRBD1 for D (6 bases). The V gene lost 1 base and the J gene lost 2 bases, with 18 bases spanning the gap. The CDR3 is 17 residues long. Per the germline V gene, CDR1 is SGHRS and CDR2 is YFSETQ. The CDR3 DNA reads TGCGCCAGCAGCTTGACCACAGGGACTAGCCTGAACTATGGCTACACCTTC. Translation gives CASSLTTGTSLNYGYTF.

The chain is built from TRBV2 and TRBJ1-2; D call uncertain. The germline CDR1 and CDR2 sequences are SNHLY and FYNNEI. Trimming removed 2 bases from V and 4 bases from J, with 20 bases in between. This CDR3 comprises 17 residues. This CDR3 reads CASSERPAQRRSYGYTF. The CDR3 DNA reads TGTGCCAGCAGTGAACGCCCCGCCCAGCGACGGTCCTATGGCTACACCTTC.

The rearrangement links TRBV13 to TRBJ1-1, with D perhaps TRBD1 (6 bases). The CDR3 runs to 16 residues. The germline V gene has CDR1 PRHDT and CDR2 FYEKMQ (reference sequence). The germline V and J ends were trimmed by 3 bases and 5 bases, with 19 bases remaining between them. CDR3 sequence reads: CASSLGAVGARTEAFF. CDR3 DNA: TGTGCCAGCAGCTTGGGGGCTGTAGGGGCGCGGACTGAAGCTTTCTTT.

The chain couples TRBV27 to TRBJ1-1, with 9 bases that match TRBD1. The length of the CDR3 is 18 residues. CDR1 and CDR2 (germline): MNHEY, SMNVEV (reference sequence). V trimming: 6 bases; J trimming: 3 bases; junction bases outside the gene matches: 17. In DNA form, the CDR3 reads TGTGCCAGCAGACAATACCCGGGACAGGGCGAGGTCGACACTGAAGCTTTCTTT. Translation: CASRQYPGQGEVDTEAFF.

This chain connects TRBV2 to TRBJ2-1; 8 bases fit TRBD1. CDR1 SNHLY and CDR2 FYNNEI come from the germline V gene. The ends lost 3 bases at V and 4 bases at J; junction bases unmatched: 5. This CDR3 is 15 amino acids long. In DNA form, the CDR3 reads TGTGCCAGCAGTGACACAGGGGGTGTGTACAATGAGCAGTTCTTC. Translation: CASSDTGGVYNEQFF.

The rearrangement links TRBV6-2 or TRBV6-3 to TRBJ2-2; 7 bases fit TRBD1. This CDR3 comprises 14 residues. The germline gives CDR1 MNHEY, CDR2 SVGEGT. Trimming at V came to 4 bases and at J to 4 bases, leaving 3 bases not matched to a gene. The CDR3 DNA follows: TGTGCCAGCAGTTTGAACAGGGGCACCGGGGAGCTGTTTTTT. It codes for CASSLNRGTGELFF.

This sequence joins TRBV9 and TRBJ1-2; D is possibly TRBD1 (6 bases). CDR1 and CDR2 from the germline V gene are SGDLS and YYNGEE. Trimming left V 3 bases short and J 7 bases short, with 13 bases between. The CDR3 contains 13 residues. The CDR3 region has the DNA TGTGCCAGCAGCGATACAGGGTTGGTTGGCTACACCTTC. Translating it yields CASSDTGLVGYTF.

V is TRBV5-8 and J is TRBJ2-1; the match to TRBD1 covers 10 bases. This CDR3 region has 17 residues. The germline V gene encodes CDR1 SGHTS and CDR2 YDEGEE. V gave up 2 bases and J gave up 4 bases; unmatched junction bases: 9. CDR3 loop: CASSFDRGLGTYNEQFF. The DNA of the CDR3 is TGTGCCAGCAGCTTCGACAGGGGGCTTGGTACATACAATGAGCAGTTCTTC.

V and J are TRBV10-1 and TRBJ1-2; the D gene is possibly TRBD1 (6 bases). The CDR3 spans 15 residues. Germline V gene sequence: CDR1 WNHNN, CDR2 SYGVQD (reference sequence). V lost 4 bases and J 4 bases, leaving 16 bases between the germline ends. CDR3 in amino acids: CASSGSRRGAYGYTF. In DNA form, the CDR3 reads TGCGCCAGCAGTGGATCGAGACGGGGGGCCTATGGCTACACCTTC.

The CDR3 here is CASSPGQGRDAFF. CDR3 sequence (DNA): TGTGCCAGCTCACCAGGGCAGGGCAGAGATGCTTTCTTT. The chain has TRBV18 and TRBJ1-1; D is possibly TRBD1 (5 bases). Germline assignment: CDR1 KGHSH and CDR2 LQKENI. The CDR3 has 13 residues. Trimming left V 2 bases short and J 11 bases short, with 15 bases between.

V usage is TRBV27 and J usage is TRBJ2-6; the match to TRBD1 covers 9 bases. V lost 5 bases, J lost 4 bases, and 9 bases stayed unmatched. Germline assignment: CDR1 MNHEY and CDR2 SMNVEV (reference sequence). This CDR3 region has 17 residues. CDR3 coding DNA: TGTGCCAGCAGTCAGGACAGGGGTTCACTCGGGGCCAACGTCCTGACTTTC. It yields the protein CASSQDRGSLGANVLTF.

This clone has a handful of counts. The chain joins TRBV7-2 to TRBJ1-4, with TRBD1 identical over 7 bases. Germline values: CDR1 SGHTA, CDR2 FQGNSA. The CDR3 has 15 residues. The trim removed 5 bases at V and 6 bases at J, leaving 9 bases unmatched. CDR3 nucleotide sequence: TGTGCCAGCAGCCATACCCGGGACAGCTATGAAAAACTGTTTTTT. Protein: CASSHTRDSYEKLFF.

V gene TRBV18 combines with J gene TRBJ1-1, with 9 bases identical to TRBD1. Germline V gene sequence: CDR1 KGHSH, CDR2 LQKENI. The CDR3 runs to 17 residues. J was trimmed by 3 bases and V by 4 bases; bases with no gene match: 12. The CDR3 nucleotides are TGTGCCAGCTCACAGAATTACGGACAGGGGAAGGACACTGAAGCTTTCTTT. It translates to CASSQNYGQGKDTEAFF.

The chain couples TRBV7-6 to TRBJ1-2; 11 bases are a match to TRBD1. V shed 4 bases and J 3 bases; nucleotides not matched to a gene: 4. The germline V gene encodes CDR1 SGHVS and CDR2 FNYEAQ. CDR3 length: 15 residues. As DNA, the CDR3 is TGTGCCAGCAGCTCCGGGACAGGGGGGCACTATGGCTACACCTTC. Amino acids: CASSSGTGGHYGYTF.

The chain combines TRBV4-1 with TRBJ2-1, with D unclear. This CDR3 has 16 amino acids. Germline CDR1 is MGHRA and CDR2 is YSYEKL. V was clipped by 5 bases and J by 4 bases, with 18 bases between them. The CDR3 here is CASSSHQLQIYNEQFF. The DNA for the CDR3 is TGCGCCAGCAGCTCCCACCAGTTGCAGATATACAATGAGCAGTTCTTC.

This clone was found a few times. This chain joins TRBV5-6 and TRBJ1-5; 7 nucleotides agree with TRBD1. The junction had 16 bases not matched to a gene; V was cut back by 8 bases and J by 2 bases. CDR3 size: 17 residues. CDR1 is SGHDT and CDR2 is YYEEEE in the germline V gene. The DNA of the CDR3 is TGTGCCAGTAGTAGCTCAGGGGGAGGAAGAGGCAATCAGCCCCAGCATTTT. Translation: CASSSSGGGRGNQPQHF.

V gene TRBV1 combines with J gene TRBJ1-2. TRBV1 is classified as a pseudogene. The CDR3 totals 15 residues. This CDR3 reads CTSSHTVTRGYGYTF. The CDR3 coding sequence is TGCACCAGCAGCCACACCGTCACCCGGGGTTATGGCTACACCTTC.

V usage is TRBV19 and J usage is TRBJ1-5; D is ambiguous. CDR3 length: 12 residues. Trimming took 6 bases from V and 4 from J, leaving 7 bases between them. Looked up from germline, CDR1 is LNHDA and CDR2 is SQIVND (reference sequence). The CDR3 loop is CASRSGNQPQHF. CDR3 coding DNA: TGTGCCAGTAGATCGGGGAATCAGCCCCAGCATTTT. The full variable domain, its missing parts supplied by reference TRBV19 and TRBJ1-5, is DGGITQSPKYLFRKEGQNVTLSCEQNLNHDAMYWYRQDPGQGLRLIYYSQIVNDFQKGDIAEGYSVSREKKESFPLTVTSAQKNPTAFYLCASRSGNQPQHFGDGTRLSIL.

The chain is built from TRBV2 and TRBJ1-2; D not resolved. Per germline, CDR1 SNHLY and CDR2 FYNNEI. Trimming stripped 4 bases from V and 4 bases from J, with 16 bases between. The CDR3 loop spans 15 amino acids. DNA of the CDR3: TGTGCCAGCAGTGCCGGCACCCACCGGGGCTATGGCTACACCTTC. Its translation: CASSAGTHRGYGYTF.